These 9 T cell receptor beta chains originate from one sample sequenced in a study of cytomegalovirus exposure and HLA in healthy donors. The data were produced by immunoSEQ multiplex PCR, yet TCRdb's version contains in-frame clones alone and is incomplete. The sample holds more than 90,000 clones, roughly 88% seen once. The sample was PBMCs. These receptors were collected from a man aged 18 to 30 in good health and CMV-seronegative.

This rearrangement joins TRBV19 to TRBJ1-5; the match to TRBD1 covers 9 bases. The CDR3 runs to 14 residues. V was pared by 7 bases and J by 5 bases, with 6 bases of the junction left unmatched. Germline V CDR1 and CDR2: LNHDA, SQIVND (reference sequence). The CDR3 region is CASTRDRGDQPQHF. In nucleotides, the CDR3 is TGTGCCAGTACCAGAGACAGGGGGGATCAGCCCCAGCATTTT.

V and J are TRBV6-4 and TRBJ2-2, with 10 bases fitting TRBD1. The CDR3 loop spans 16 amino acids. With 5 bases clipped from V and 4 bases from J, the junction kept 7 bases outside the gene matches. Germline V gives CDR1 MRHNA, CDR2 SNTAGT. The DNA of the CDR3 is TGTGCCAGCAGTCCTGGAGGACAGGGGGGCACCGGGGAGCTGTTTTTT. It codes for CASSPGGQGGTGELFF.

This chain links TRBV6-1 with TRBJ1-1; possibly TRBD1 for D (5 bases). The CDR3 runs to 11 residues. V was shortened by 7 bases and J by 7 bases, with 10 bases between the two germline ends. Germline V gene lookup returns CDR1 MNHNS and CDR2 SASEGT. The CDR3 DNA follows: TGTGCCAGCAAGCAGGGTTATGAAGCTTTCTTT. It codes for CASKQGYEAFF.

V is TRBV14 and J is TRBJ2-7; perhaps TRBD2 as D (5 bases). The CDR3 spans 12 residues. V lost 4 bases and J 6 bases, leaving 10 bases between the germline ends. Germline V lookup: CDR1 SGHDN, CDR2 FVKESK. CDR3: CASSPSPGEQYF. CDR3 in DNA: TGTGCCAGCAGCCCTAGCCCGGGCGAGCAGTACTTC.

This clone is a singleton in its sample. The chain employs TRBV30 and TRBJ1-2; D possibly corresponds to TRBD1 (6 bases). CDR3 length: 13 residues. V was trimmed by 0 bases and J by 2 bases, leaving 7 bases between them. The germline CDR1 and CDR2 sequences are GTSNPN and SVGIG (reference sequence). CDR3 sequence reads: CAWSVRGNYGYTF. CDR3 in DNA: TGTGCCTGGAGTGTAAGGGGGAACTATGGCTACACCTTC.

The CDR3 DNA reads as TGTGCCAGCAGCCTAGTGAACGTCCCTTATTACAATGAGCAGTTCTTC. Protein product: CASSLVNVPYYNEQFF. The chain combines TRBV5-6 with TRBJ2-1; D is unclear. The ends were cut back, 4 bases at V and 4 bases at J, with 18 bases in the middle. The CDR3 contains 16 residues. Germline V gene lookup returns CDR1 SGHDT and CDR2 YYEEEE.

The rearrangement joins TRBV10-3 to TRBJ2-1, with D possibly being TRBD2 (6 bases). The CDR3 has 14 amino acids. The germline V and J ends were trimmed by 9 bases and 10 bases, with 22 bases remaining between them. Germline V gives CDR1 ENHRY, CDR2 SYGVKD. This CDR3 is CAIWYGRDPSEQFF. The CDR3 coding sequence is TGTGCCATTTGGTACGGGCGGGACCCCTCGGAGCAGTTCTTC.

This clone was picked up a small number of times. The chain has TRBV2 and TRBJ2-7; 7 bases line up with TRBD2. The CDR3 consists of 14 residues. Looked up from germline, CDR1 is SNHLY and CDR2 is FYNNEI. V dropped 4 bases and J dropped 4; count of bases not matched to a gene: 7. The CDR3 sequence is CASSGEGRLYEQYF. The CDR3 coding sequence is TGTGCCAGCAGTGGGGAGGGACGGTTATACGAGCAGTACTTC.

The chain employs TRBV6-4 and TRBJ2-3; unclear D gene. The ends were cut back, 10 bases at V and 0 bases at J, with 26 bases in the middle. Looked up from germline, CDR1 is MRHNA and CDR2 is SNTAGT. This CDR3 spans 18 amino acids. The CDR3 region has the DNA TGTGCCAACCAACGACCGGCTCAGGTATCTAAAAGCACAGATACGCAGTATTTT. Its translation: CANQRPAQVSKSTDTQYF.